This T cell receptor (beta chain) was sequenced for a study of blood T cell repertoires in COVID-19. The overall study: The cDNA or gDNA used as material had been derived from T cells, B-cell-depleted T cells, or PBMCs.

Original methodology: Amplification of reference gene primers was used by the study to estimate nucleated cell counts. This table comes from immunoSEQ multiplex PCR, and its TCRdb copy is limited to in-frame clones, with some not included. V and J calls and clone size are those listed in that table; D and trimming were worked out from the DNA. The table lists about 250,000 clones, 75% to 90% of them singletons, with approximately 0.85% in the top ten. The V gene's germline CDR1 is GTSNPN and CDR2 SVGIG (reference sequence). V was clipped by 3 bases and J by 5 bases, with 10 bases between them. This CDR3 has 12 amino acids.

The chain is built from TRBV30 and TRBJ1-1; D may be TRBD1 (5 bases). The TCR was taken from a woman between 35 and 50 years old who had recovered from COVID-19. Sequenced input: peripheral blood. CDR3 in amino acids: CAWRGRGTEAFF. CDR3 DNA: TGTGCCTGGAGAGGGCGGGGGACTGAAGCTTTCTTT.